The 27 T cell receptor beta chains listed next were all sequenced from one sample in a study of blood T cell repertoires in COVID-19. Using immunoSEQ multiplex PCR, the repertoire was profiled, and TCRdb retains in-frame clones only, with some absent. The sample contains around 190,000 clones, approximately 85% of which appear only once. The sequencing sample was made of peripheral blood. These receptors came from a woman aged 55-69 years with acute or convalescent COVID-19.

Worth noting for this clone: One end of the junction fails to match germline, which may point to a read error. The chain is built from TRBV2 and TRBJ1-1; D uncertain. The V gene's germline CDR1 is SNHLY and CDR2 FYNNEI. The CDR3 contains 12 residues. The CDR3 sequence is CASSDPDTEAFF. The CDR3 DNA is TGTGCCAGTAGTGATCCGGACACTGAAGCTTTCTTT.

The chain has TRBV3-1 (or the pseudogene TRBV3-2) and TRBJ1-2; TRBD1 agrees at 9 bases. V shed 3 bases and J 8 bases; nucleotides not matched to a gene: 7. Per germline, CDR1 LGHDT and CDR2 YNNKEL (reference sequence). The CDR3 loop spans 14 amino acids. The CDR3 DNA sequence: TGTGCCAGCAGCCAGGCCGGGACAGGGCAAGGCTACACCTTC. It specifies CASSQAGTGQGYTF.

This clone was seen a handful of times. The chain combines TRBV5-1 with TRBJ2-3; maybe TRBD1 (6 bases). The V gene's germline CDR1 is SGHRS and CDR2 YFSETQ. The CDR3 extends over 15 amino acids. The V end was cut by 4 bases, the J end by 8 bases, with 20 bases between. CDR3 in amino acids: CASSGGQPGQGTQYF. In DNA, the CDR3 is TGCGCCAGCAGCGGGGGTCAACCGGGACAAGGTACGCAGTATTTT.

Comment on this clone: In the same sample, other DNA sequences code for this CDR3. The rearrangement links TRBV18 to TRBJ1-1; D not resolved. The CDR3 length is 13 residues. Germline V gene data show CDR1 as KGHSH and CDR2 as LQKENI. The V end lost 6 bases, the J end lost 1 base, and 9 bases lay between the germline ends. The CDR3 DNA reads as TGTGCCAGCTCCCCCTCAGAGAACACTGAAGCTTTCTTT. Amino acids: CASSPSENTEAFF. The whole variable domain, remainder taken from reference TRBV18 and TRBJ1-1, is NAGVMQNPRHLVRRRGQEARLRCSPMKGHSHVYWYRQLPEEGLKFMVYLQKENIIDESGMPKERFSAEFPKEGPSILRIQQVVRGDSAAYFCASSPSENTEAFFGQGTRLTVV.

J is TRBJ1-2 and V is TRBV6-2 or TRBV6-3; 7 positions match TRBD1. CDR3 length equals 14 residues. Germline V gives CDR1 MNHEY, CDR2 SVGEGT. V gave up 10 bases and J gave up 5 bases; unmatched junction bases: 13. For the CDR3, the DNA is TGTGCCATCACCCCTGGACAGGACCTATATGGCTACACCTTC. Amino acid sequence: CAITPGQDLYGYTF.

The chain joins TRBV19 to TRBJ2-5, with TRBD2 identical over 8 bases. CDR1 is LNHDA and CDR2 is SQIVND in the germline V gene (reference sequence). After removal of 2 bases from V and 2 bases from J, the junction contained 7 bases not matched to a gene. CDR3 length: 16 residues. The CDR3 is CASSILGVAGQETQYF. CDR3 nucleotides: TGTGCCAGTAGTATACTCGGAGTAGCGGGACAAGAGACCCAGTACTTC.

CDR3 nucleotide sequence: TGTGCCAGCAGCCCCCGTCGGGGAGCTGGAAACACCATATATTTT. This codes for CASSPRRGAGNTIYF. This chain connects TRBV27 to TRBJ1-3; D not resolved. Germline V gene lookup returns CDR1 MNHEY and CDR2 SMNVEV (reference sequence). The CDR3 has 15 amino acids. Between the trimmed V and J ends, which lost 6 bases and 2 bases, there was a span of 14 bases.

This clone has only one observation. CDR3 residues: CASSLAGREGAEAFF. The CDR3 bases are TGCGCCAGCAGCTTGGCGGGCAGGGAAGGCGCTGAAGCTTTCTTT. The chain employs TRBV5-1 and TRBJ1-1, with a weak D call TRBD1 (5 bases). Germline CDR1 is SGHRS and CDR2 is YFSETQ. V lost 0 bases and J 6 bases, leaving 15 bases between the germline ends. This CDR3 has 15 amino acids.

The gene calls are TRBV19 and TRBJ1-3, with D possibly matching TRBD1 (5 bases). Trimming shortened V by 3 bases and J by 1 base, and 13 bases separated the two germline ends. The germline gives CDR1 LNHDA, CDR2 SQIVND (reference sequence). CDR3 length: 16 residues. The CDR3 spells CASSMSPRGSGNTIYF. The DNA of the CDR3 is TGTGCCAGTAGTATGTCGCCTAGGGGTTCTGGAAACACCATATATTTT.

The chain recombines TRBV19 with TRBJ2-2, with 7 bases matching TRBD1. CDR1 is LNHDA, CDR2 SQIVND, per germline (reference sequence). V dropped 7 bases and J dropped 4; count of bases not matched to a gene: 12. The CDR3 has 16 residues. Written as DNA, the CDR3 is TGTGCCAGTACCTACACAGGGGTGCCGGTCACCGGGGAGCTGTTTTTT. Amino acid sequence: CASTYTGVPVTGELFF.

This chain joins TRBV5-1 and TRBJ1-4; unclear D gene. The CDR3 covers 16 residues. Germline lookup yields CDR1 SGHRS and CDR2 YFSETQ. The V end lost 0 bases, the J end lost 8 bases, and 17 bases lay between the germline ends. The CDR3: CASSLEAASGTEKLFF. DNA for the CDR3: TGCGCCAGCAGCTTGGAGGCAGCCTCAGGCACGGAAAAACTGTTTTTT. Combining the CDR3 with reference TRBV5-1 and TRBJ1-4 gives the whole variable domain KAGVTQTPRYLIKTRGQQVTLSCSPISGHRSVSWYQQTPGQGLQFLFEYFSETQRNKGNFPGRFSGRQFSNSRSEMNVSTLELGDSALYLCASSLEAASGTEKLFFGSGTQLSVL.

V is TRBV25-1 and J is TRBJ1-1; TRBD1 agrees at 10 bases. Germline-derived CDR1 and CDR2 are MGHDK and SYGVNS. The length of the CDR3 is 14 residues. V gave up 4 bases and J gave up 3 bases; unmatched junction bases: 2. CDR3 nucleotide sequence: TGTGCCAGCAGTGGACAGGGGGCTTACACTGAAGCTTTCTTT. It encodes CASSGQGAYTEAFF.

The V gene is TRBV10-1, the J gene TRBJ1-1; D might be TRBD1 (6 bases). The CDR3 is made up of 13 amino acids. CDR1 is WNHNN, CDR2 SYGVQD, per germline (reference sequence). The V end lost 10 bases, the J end lost 2 bases, and 14 bases lay between the germline ends. This chain's CDR3 is CATSDRLNTEAFF. The CDR3 DNA reads as TGCGCCACCTCTGACAGGTTAAACACTGAAGCTTTCTTT.

The genes are TRBV4-1 and TRBJ2-7; D is undetermined. Germline CDR1 MGHRA, CDR2 YSYEKL. V lost 0 bases and J lost 3, with 12 bases in between. CDR3 length: 15 residues. CDR3 in amino acids: CASSQEPGVDYEQYV. CDR3 sequence (DNA): TGCGCCAGCAGCCAAGAACCGGGTGTGGACTACGAGCAGTACGTC.

The chain is built from TRBV6-6 and TRBJ1-5; the D gene is possibly TRBD1 (6 bases). The CDR3 has 14 amino acids. The V gene's germline CDR1 is MNHNY and CDR2 SVGAGI (reference sequence). V was pared by 5 bases and J by 2 bases, with 10 bases between. CDR3 loop: CASSPSGGNQPQHF. The CDR3 DNA reads as TGTGCCAGCAGTCCGTCAGGGGGCAATCAGCCCCAGCATTTT.

The V gene is TRBV5-1, the J gene TRBJ2-7; a weak D match, TRBD2 (6 bases). V was trimmed by 4 bases and J by 2 bases, leaving 19 bases between them. The CDR3 is 16 residues long. Germline values: CDR1 SGHRS, CDR2 YFSETQ. CDR3 sequence: CASSRQSTGVAYEQYF. CDR3 nucleotide sequence: TGCGCCAGCAGCCGCCAGAGCACGGGAGTAGCCTACGAGCAGTACTTC.

This chain uses TRBV7-3 with TRBJ2-3; D possibly corresponds to TRBD2 (6 bases). V was shortened by 0 bases and J by 0 bases, with 19 bases between the two germline ends. Germline V CDR1 and CDR2: SGHTA, FQGTGA. The CDR3 is made up of 19 amino acids. CDR3 loop: CASSLTPPGTSSSTDTQYF. CDR3 DNA: TGTGCCAGCAGCTTAACCCCTCCCGGGACTTCCTCTAGCACAGATACGCAGTATTTT. Filled out from reference TRBV7-3 and TRBJ2-3, the complete variable domain reads GAGVSQTPSNKVTEKGKYVELRCDPISGHTALYWYRQSLGQGPEFLIYFQGTGAADDSGLPNDRFFAVRPEGSVSTLKIQRTERGDSAVYLCASSLTPPGTSSSTDTQYFGPGTRLTVL.

The chain has TRBV14 and TRBJ1-6, with unresolved D. CDR1 SGHDN and CDR2 FVKESK come from the germline V gene. Trimming shortened V by 5 bases and J by 5 bases, and 7 bases separated the two germline ends. The CDR3 has 13 amino acids. CDR3 loop: CASSWSDNSPLHF. CDR3 nucleotide sequence: TGTGCCAGCAGCTGGTCAGATAATTCACCCCTCCACTTT.

V gene TRBV19 combines with J gene TRBJ1-4, with a possible D match to TRBD1 (5 bases). The V and J ends lost 1 base and 7 bases respectively, with 10 bases between them. The germline CDR1 and CDR2 sequences are LNHDA and SQIVND (reference sequence). The length of the CDR3 is 14 residues. DNA for the CDR3: TGTGCCAGTAGTATAGGGCGGGGGAGTGAAAAACTGTTTTTT. Protein product: CASSIGRGSEKLFF.

CDR3 region: CASSQDGVYGGYTF. The CDR3 DNA is TGTGCCAGCAGCCAAGACGGGGTTTATGGTGGCTACACCTTC. V usage is TRBV3-1 (or the pseudogene TRBV3-2) and J usage is TRBJ1-2; D unresolved. Looked up from germline, CDR1 is LGHDT and CDR2 is YNNKEL (reference sequence). The ends were cut back, 0 bases at V and 7 bases at J, with 12 bases in the middle. CDR3 length: 14 residues.

There are a few counts of this clone. The gene calls are TRBV7-6 and TRBJ1-6; D gene unclear. Trimming removed 0 bases at V and 9 bases at J, with 6 bases between. Germline V lookup: CDR1 SGHVS, CDR2 FNYEAQ. The CDR3 runs to 13 residues. The DNA for the CDR3 is TGTGCCAGCAGCTTAGCGACGGGTTCACCCCTCCACTTT. Amino acid sequence: CASSLATGSPLHF.

The chain links TRBV5-1 to TRBJ2-2; 8 positions match TRBD2. The germline V gene has CDR1 SGHRS and CDR2 YFSETQ. Losses at the gene ends were 2 bases for V and 2 bases for J; bases not matched to a gene: 5. The CDR3 length is 16 residues. In DNA, the CDR3 is TGCGCCAGCAGCTTCGGCCTAGCGGGTAACACCGGGGAGCTGTTTTTT. Translating gives CASSFGLAGNTGELFF.

The rearrangement links TRBV3-1 (or the pseudogene TRBV3-2) to TRBJ1-2, with D perhaps TRBD1 (6 bases). V lost 1 base, J lost 5 bases, and 20 bases lay in between. This CDR3 spans 17 amino acids. Germline values: CDR1 LGHDT, CDR2 YNNKEL (reference sequence). The CDR3 protein is CASSQAYRGALAYGYTF. DNA for the CDR3: TGTGCCAGCAGCCAAGCGTATCGGGGGGCGCTTGCTTATGGCTACACCTTC.

This clone showed up just once. The chain carries TRBV11-2 and TRBJ2-1, with 7 bases identical to TRBD2. J gave up 3 bases and V 2 bases, and 7 bases lay outside the gene matches. Germline loops: CDR1 SGHAT, CDR2 FQNNGV. The CDR3 has 16 residues. The CDR3 reads CASSLFVGGIYNEQFF. CDR3 DNA sequence: TGTGCCAGCAGCTTATTTGTCGGGGGGATCTACAATGAGCAGTTCTTC.

This clone was counted between two and nine times. The chain is built from TRBV2 and TRBJ1-2; TRBD1 aligns across 8 bases. V trimming: 0 bases; J trimming: 5 bases; junction bases outside the gene matches: 5. This CDR3 has 15 amino acids. CDR1 is SNHLY and CDR2 is FYNNEI in the germline V gene. The CDR3 coding sequence is TGTGCCAGCAGTGAAGCAGAGGACAGGGTGTATGGCTACACCTTC. Translation: CASSEAEDRVYGYTF.

CDR3 in amino acids: CASSLERKHNSPLHF. CDR3 DNA: TGCGCCAGCAGCTTAGAGAGGAAACATAATTCACCCCTCCACTTT. The rearrangement links TRBV5-1 to TRBJ1-6; no clear D gene. Germline V gene lookup returns CDR1 SGHRS and CDR2 YFSETQ. The CDR3 loop spans 15 amino acids. V lost 2 bases and J 5 bases, leaving 11 bases between the germline ends.

This chain joins TRBV3-1 (or the pseudogene TRBV3-2) and TRBJ1-2, with TRBD1 matching over 7 bases. This CDR3 spans 13 amino acids. V trimming: 4 bases; J trimming: 5 bases; junction bases outside the gene matches: 4. The germline V gene has CDR1 LGHDT and CDR2 YNNKEL (reference sequence). The CDR3 DNA follows: TGTGCCAGCAGCCGCGAGACAGGGTATGGCTACACCTTC. Its protein product is CASSRETGYGYTF.